The sequence of this TCR beta chain was determined in a study of T cell responses to AZD1222 COVID-19 vaccine. Overall study findings and caveats: Clonal diversity may have been underestimated in mostly white British donors.

Assay: immunoSEQ multiplex PCR; the TCRdb copy retains only in-frame clones and omits some. In the table there are about 81,000 clones, less than 95% of which are singletons. Trimming at V came to 3 bases and at J to 4 bases, leaving 3 bases not matched to a gene. CDR1 and CDR2 (germline): SGHNT, YENEEA. The CDR3 runs to 15 residues. A note on this clone: Its antigen is currently unknown.

This chain uses TRBV11-3 with TRBJ2-6; 7 bases are a match to TRBD2. This specimen consisted of peripheral blood, obtained 28 days after the second AZD1222 dose. This clonotype was obtained from an adult who received the AZD1222 COVID-19 vaccine. DNA of the CDR3: TGTGCCAGCAGCTTGGGAGGGAGCGGGGCCAACGTCCTGACTTTC. It codes for CASSLGGSGANVLTF.